This T cell receptor beta chain was observed in a study of monozygotic twins with inflammatory bowel disease (dated by TCRdb to between 2018 and 2020). Regarding the study in general: In total, 28 monozygotic twin pairs made up the full study: 19 Danish pairs, all IBD-discordant, plus nine German pairs, of which four were IBD-concordant and five were IBD-discordant. Within discordant pairs, disease-associated traits were sought mainly by comparing IBD patients with their genetically identical healthy co-twins. Each individual had, on average, about 151 000 unique TCRalpha sequences and 181 000 unique TCRbeta sequences available for analysis. General conclusions and limits of the study: Compared with healthy twins, IBD patients shared fewer clonotypes with other individuals, and the difference was most pronounced in patients with signs of disease activity. Distinction between different T cell subtypes could not be achieved in the analysis. The results gave no support for a single strong signal or clonotype linked to IBD. Differing immunosuppressive treatments among patients may have added background noise and inter-individual variability to the repertoires. Repertoire similarity did not differ between concordant and discordant twins, possibly due to limited statistical power. IBD patients had lower TCRbeta repertoire diversity, measured by the inverse Simpson index, than their healthy co-twins.

With regard to this clonotype: Its antigen has not been determined.

Based on the germline V gene (reference sequence), the CDR1 and CDR2 sequences are DFQATT and SNEGSKA. The CDR3 holds 14 amino acids from the cysteine to the phenylalanine. Nucleotide data are not available. Receptors were amplified or captured by 5' RACE. For each TCR library, around 4,000 ng of total RNA was used. For each sample, cDNA synthesis with SMARTScribe reverse transcriptase was split into eight separate reactions. During cDNA synthesis, template switching introduced unique molecular identifiers that contained a 6-nucleotide sample barcode. TCRalpha and TCRbeta cDNA was amplified in two nested PCRs of roughly 17 and 9 cycles, and bead purification was carried out after each PCR. Before amplification, the cDNA was treated with uracil DNA-glycosylase and purified using the QIAquick PCR purification kit. The second PCR was the step at which Illumina TruSeq-compatible adapters and sample-specific barcodes were added. Library quality and concentration were assessed using TapeStation and Qubit, and approximately 5 ng of each library was pooled. Sequencing of pooled libraries was carried out on an Illumina HiSeq2500 single-index Rapid Run using 2 x 100 bp reads and custom sequencing primers. In the authors' own workflow: UMI-based consensus assembly with MiGEC version 1.2.6 was used to correct PCR and sequencing errors. MiXCR version 2.1.1 handled V(D)J alignment, clonotype assembly and CDR3 extraction. To normalise gene usage, clonotype sharing and MAIT/NKT TCR abundance, the top 1000, 10 000 and 20 000 clonotypes in each sample were analysed. After downsampling to 27 000 UMIs, diversity was calculated as the inverse Simpson index using the vegan R package. Statistical testing used paired Mann-Whitney U tests on the discordant twin pairs and applied Benjamini-Hochberg correction for multiple testing. After TCRdb reprocessed the reads, each CDR3 protein sequence was kept as one row, without DNA. The V and J calls, along with clone size, are taken from TCRdb and not from the paper's own processing. This sample's clone table shows approximately 330,000 distinct CDR3 sequences. The top ten constitute 2% to 2.5% of the sample.

From each donor, a roughly 2.5 ml peripheral blood sample was collected into PAXgene tubes and stored at -80 degrees C. Without any T cell sorting, total RNA was extracted from whole blood using the PAXgene blood miRNA kit on an automated QIAcube. Peripheral blood from monozygotic twin pairs concordant or discordant for inflammatory bowel disease was subjected to deep TCRalpha and TCRbeta repertoire profiling with unique molecular barcoding. Smoking habits were recorded for all twin pairs, and individuals were classified as current, former or never smokers. The material sequenced was blood. This receptor chain uses TRBV20-1 and TRBJ1-4. The source of this sequence is a human donor with ulcerative colitis or Crohn's disease, or a healthy co-twin of an affected twin (not recorded which). The CDR3 region has the sequence CSARRRTTNEKLFF.